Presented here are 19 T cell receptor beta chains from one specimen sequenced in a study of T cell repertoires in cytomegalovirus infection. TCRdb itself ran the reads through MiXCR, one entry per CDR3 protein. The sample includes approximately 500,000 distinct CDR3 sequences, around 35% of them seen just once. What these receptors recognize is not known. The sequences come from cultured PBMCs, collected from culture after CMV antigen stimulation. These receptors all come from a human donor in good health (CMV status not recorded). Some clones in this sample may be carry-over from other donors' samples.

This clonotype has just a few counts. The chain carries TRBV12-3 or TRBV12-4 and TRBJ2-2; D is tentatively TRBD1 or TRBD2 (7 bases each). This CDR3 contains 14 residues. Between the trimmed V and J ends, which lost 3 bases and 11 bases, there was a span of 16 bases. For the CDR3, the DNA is TGTGCCAGCAGTTTCAGGGGGACTAAATTCGAGCTGTTTTTT. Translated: CASSFRGTKFELFF.

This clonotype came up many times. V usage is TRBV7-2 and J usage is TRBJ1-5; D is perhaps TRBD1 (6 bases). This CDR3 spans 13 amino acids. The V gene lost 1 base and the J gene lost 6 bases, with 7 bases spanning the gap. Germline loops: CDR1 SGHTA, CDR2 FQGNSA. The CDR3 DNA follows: TGTGCCAGCAGCTTAGACAGGGTTCAGCCCCAGCATTTT. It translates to CASSLDRVQPQHF.

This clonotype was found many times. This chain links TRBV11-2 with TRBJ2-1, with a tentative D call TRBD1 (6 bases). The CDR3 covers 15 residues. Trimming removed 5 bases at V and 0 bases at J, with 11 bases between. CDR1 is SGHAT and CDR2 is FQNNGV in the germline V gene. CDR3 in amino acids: CASSATGSSYNEQFF. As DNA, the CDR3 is TGTGCCAGCAGCGCTACAGGGAGCTCCTACAATGAGCAGTTCTTC.

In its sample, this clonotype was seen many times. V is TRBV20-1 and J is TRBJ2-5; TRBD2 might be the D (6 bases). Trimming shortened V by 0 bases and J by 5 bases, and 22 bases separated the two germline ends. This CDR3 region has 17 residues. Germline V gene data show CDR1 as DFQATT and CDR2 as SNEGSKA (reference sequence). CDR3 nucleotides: TGCAGTGCTAGAGATCTAAGGGAGACGGGGGACGGGGAGACCCAGTACTTC. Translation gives CSARDLRETGDGETQYF.

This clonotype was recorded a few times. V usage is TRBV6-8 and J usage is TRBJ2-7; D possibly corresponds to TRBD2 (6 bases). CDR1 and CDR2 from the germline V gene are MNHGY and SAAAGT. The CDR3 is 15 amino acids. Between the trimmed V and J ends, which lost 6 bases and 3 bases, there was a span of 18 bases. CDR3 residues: CASSFEVGGNYEQYF. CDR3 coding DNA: TGTGCCAGCAGCTTCGAGGTTGGAGGGAACTACGAGCAGTACTTC.

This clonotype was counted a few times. DNA of the CDR3: TGTGCCACCAGAGCCGGGACAGGGATCTCCTACAATGAGCAGTTCTTC. This sequence encodes CATRAGTGISYNEQFF. The chain uses TRBV15 and TRBJ2-1, with 9 nucleotides matching TRBD1. Germline CDR1 is LNHNV and CDR2 is YYDKDF (reference sequence). CDR3 size: 16 residues. V shed 6 bases, J shed 0 bases, and the junction held 6 bases outside the gene matches.

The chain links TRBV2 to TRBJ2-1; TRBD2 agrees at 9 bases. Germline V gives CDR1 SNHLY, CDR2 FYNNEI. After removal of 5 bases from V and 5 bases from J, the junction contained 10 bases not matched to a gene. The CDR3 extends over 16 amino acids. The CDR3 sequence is CASSIRTSVRNNEQFF. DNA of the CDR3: TGTGCCAGCAGTATCCGGACTAGCGTGAGGAACAATGAGCAGTTCTTC.

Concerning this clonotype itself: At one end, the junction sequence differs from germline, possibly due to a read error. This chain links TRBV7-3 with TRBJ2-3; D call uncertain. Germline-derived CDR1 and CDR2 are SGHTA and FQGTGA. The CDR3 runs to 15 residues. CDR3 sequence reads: CASSSDGISTDTQYF. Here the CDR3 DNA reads TGTGCCAGCAGCTCGGATGGGATTTCCACAGACACGCAGTATTTT.

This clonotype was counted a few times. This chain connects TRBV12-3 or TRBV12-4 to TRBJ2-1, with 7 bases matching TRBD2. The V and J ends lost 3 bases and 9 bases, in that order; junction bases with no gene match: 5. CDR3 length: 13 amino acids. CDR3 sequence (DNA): TGTGCCAGCAGTTTGCGGGAGAAGAGTGAGCAGTTCTTC. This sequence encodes CASSLREKSEQFF.

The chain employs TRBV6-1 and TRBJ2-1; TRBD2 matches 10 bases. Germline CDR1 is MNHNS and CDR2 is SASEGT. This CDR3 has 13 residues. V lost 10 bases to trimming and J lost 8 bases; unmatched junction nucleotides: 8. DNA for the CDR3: TGTGCCACCGGACTAGCGGTCGCCTATGAGCAGTTCTTC. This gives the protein CATGLAVAYEQFF.

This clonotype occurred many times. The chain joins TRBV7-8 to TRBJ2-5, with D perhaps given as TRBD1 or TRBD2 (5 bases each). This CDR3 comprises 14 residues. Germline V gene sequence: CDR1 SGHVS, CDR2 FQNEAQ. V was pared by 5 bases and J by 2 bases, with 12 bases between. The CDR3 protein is CASSPPGAQETQYF. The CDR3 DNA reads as TGTGCCAGCAGCCCGCCCGGGGCACAAGAGACCCAGTACTTC. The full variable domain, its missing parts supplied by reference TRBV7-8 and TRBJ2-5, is GAGVSQSPRYKVAKRGQDVALRCDPISGHVSLFWYQQALGQGPEFLTYFQNEAQLDKSGLPSDRFFAERPEGSVSTLKIQRTQQEDSAVYLCASSPPGAQETQYFGPGTRLLVL.

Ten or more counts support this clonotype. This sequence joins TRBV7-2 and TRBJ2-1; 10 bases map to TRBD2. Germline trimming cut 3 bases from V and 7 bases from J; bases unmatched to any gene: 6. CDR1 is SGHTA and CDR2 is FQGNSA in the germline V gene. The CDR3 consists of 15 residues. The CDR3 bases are TGTGCCAGCAGCTTTTCAGCGGGAGGGCCTAATGAGCAGTTCTTC. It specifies CASSFSAGGPNEQFF. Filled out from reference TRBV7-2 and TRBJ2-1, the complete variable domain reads GAGVSQSPSNKVTEKGKDVELRCDPISGHTALYWYRQSLGQGLEFLIYFQGNSAPDKSGLPSDRFSAERTGGSVSTLTIQRTQQEDSAVYLCASSFSAGGPNEQFFGPGTRLTVL.

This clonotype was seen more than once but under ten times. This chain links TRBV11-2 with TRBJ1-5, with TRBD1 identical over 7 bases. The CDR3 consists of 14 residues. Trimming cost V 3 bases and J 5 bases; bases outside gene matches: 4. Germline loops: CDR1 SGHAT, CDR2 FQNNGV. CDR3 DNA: TGTGCCAGCAGCTTGGGGACAGACTATCAGCCCCAGCATTTT. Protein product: CASSLGTDYQPQHF.

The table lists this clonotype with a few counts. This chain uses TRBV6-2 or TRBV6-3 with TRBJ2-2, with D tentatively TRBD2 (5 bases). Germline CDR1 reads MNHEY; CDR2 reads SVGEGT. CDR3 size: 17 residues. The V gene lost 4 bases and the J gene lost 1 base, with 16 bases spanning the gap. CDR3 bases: TGTGCCAGCAGTTCCGAGGTCGCTAGCTTGAACACCGGGGAGCTGTTTTTT. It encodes CASSSEVASLNTGELFF.

CDR3 coding DNA: TGTGCCAGCAGCTGGAGGGGGGGCATTGTGGACAATCAGCCCCAGCATTTT. Translation gives CASSWRGGIVDNQPQHF. This chain connects TRBV7-8 to TRBJ1-5, with TRBD1 as a possible D gene (6 bases). Germline V gives CDR1 SGHVS, CDR2 FQNEAQ. The CDR3 spans 17 residues. V lost 4 bases to trimming and J lost 3 bases, with 19 bases between them.

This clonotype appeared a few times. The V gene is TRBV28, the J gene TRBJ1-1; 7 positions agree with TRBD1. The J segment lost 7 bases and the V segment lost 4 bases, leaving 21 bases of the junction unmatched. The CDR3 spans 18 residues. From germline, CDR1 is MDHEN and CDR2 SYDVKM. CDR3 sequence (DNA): TGTGCCAGCAGTTCTCCCGACAGGGAAGTTTCCCGCCGAATTGAAGCTTTCTTT. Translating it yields CASSSPDREVSRRIEAFF.

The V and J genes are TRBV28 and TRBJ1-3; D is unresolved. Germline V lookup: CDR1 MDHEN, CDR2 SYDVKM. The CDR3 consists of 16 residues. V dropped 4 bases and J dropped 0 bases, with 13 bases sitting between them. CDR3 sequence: CASSSPLGTSGNTIYF. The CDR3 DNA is TGTGCCAGCAGTTCCCCGCTCGGAACCTCTGGAAACACCATATATTTT.

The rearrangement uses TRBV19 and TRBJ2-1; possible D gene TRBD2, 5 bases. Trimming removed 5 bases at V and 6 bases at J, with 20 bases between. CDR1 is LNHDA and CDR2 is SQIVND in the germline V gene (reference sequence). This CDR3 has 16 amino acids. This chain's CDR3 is CASSPSGPAGVNEQFF. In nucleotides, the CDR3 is TGTGCCAGTAGTCCCTCGGGTCCGGCCGGGGTCAATGAGCAGTTCTTC.

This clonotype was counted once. The CDR3 DNA reads as TGTGCCAGCATCTTCGGGACTAGCGGCTACAATGAGCAGTTCTTC. Translated, it gives CASIFGTSGYNEQFF. The chain recombines TRBV7-8 with TRBJ2-1; 11 positions match TRBD2. The germline V gene encodes CDR1 SGHVS and CDR2 FQNEAQ. This CDR3 region has 15 residues. Trimming at V came to 7 bases and at J to 3 bases, leaving 5 bases not matched to a gene.